Listed here is a single T cell receptor beta chain. No antigen is known for it. This specimen comes from a study of cytomegalovirus exposure and HLA in healthy donors. Whole-study context: Previous work identified 95 million to 140 million unique TCR beta sequences from 200 million or so T cells. An early release of data contained approximately 85 million unique TCRs, which came from HLA-typed donors. Broader study findings: Later analysis demonstrated an association between a missense DCLRE1C variant and TCR beta V- and J-gene trimming.

The PCR contained 60 Vbeta and 13 Jbeta primers. Measured with immunoSEQ multiplex PCR; TCRdb has only the in-frame clones, and not every one. Found here are 150,000 to 250,000 clones, roughly 72% of them singletons; the top ten hold around 1.9%. Whereas donors were nominally healthy upon sampling, unrecorded immune exposures were probable. Germline lookup yields CDR1 LNHDA and CDR2 SQIVND (reference sequence). This CDR3 has 16 amino acids. The V and J ends lost 5 bases and 1 base respectively, with 17 bases between them. The sequence was collected from a man aged 25-45 years in good health and CMV-seronegative. Sequenced sample: PBMCs. The V call is TRBV19, the J call TRBJ1-1, with a tentative D call TRBD1 (6 bases). The CDR3 spells CASSPREGERNTEAFF. CDR3 nucleotides: TGTGCCAGTAGTCCCCGGGAGGGGGAGAGGAACACTGAAGCTTTCTTT.